This record looks at one TCR beta chain sequence and its context. The antigen remains unidentified. TCRdb called the reads again in MiXCR, with one record for every CDR3 protein. This sample has some 350,000 distinct CDR3 sequences, with just under 30% found just once. The sample is drawn from a study of T cell repertoires in cytomegalovirus infection. This CDR3 spans 11 amino acids. Trimming pared 7 bases from V and 1 base from J, leaving 7 bases between. Germline values: CDR1 DFQATT, CDR2 SNEGSKA (reference sequence). Sequencing used cultured PBMCs, obtained from culture after CMV antigen stimulation. The chain links TRBV20-1 to TRBJ2-5; maybe TRBD1 (5 bases). This sequence was found in a human donor in good health (CMV status not recorded). Some clones in this sample may be carry-over from other donors' samples. The CDR3, as DNA: TGCAGTGGACAGATCCAAGAGACCCAGTACTTC. This gives the protein CSGQIQETQYF.